Presented here are 29 T cell receptor beta chains from one specimen sequenced in a study of shared clonotypes between healthy human individuals. Assay: immunoSEQ multiplex PCR; the TCRdb copy retains only in-frame clones and omits some. The sample includes approximately 500,000 clones, over 70% of them seen just once. Sequencing input: PBMCs. The receptors stem from a middle-aged woman in good health. Some clones in this sample may be carry-over from other donors' samples.

The chain combines TRBV18 with TRBJ2-7; 10 positions agree with TRBD1. The V segment lost 6 bases and the J segment 9 bases; nucleotides outside the gene matches: 17. Germline assignment: CDR1 KGHSH and CDR2 LQKENI. The CDR3 is 16 amino acids. CDR3 region: CASSPNPGTGALGQYF. In DNA form, the CDR3 reads TGTGCCAGCTCGCCGAACCCCGGGACAGGGGCCCTCGGGCAGTACTTC.

A note on this clone: The same CDR3 also results from other DNA sequences found in this sample. V and J are TRBV7-3 and TRBJ2-2, with TRBD1 matching 7 bases. From germline, CDR1 is SGHTA and CDR2 FQGTGA. The CDR3 totals 15 residues. Trimming took 0 bases from V and 3 from J; bases not matched to a gene: 1. The CDR3 sequence is CASSLTGGDTGELFF. DNA for the CDR3: TGTGCCAGCAGCTTAACAGGGGGCGACACCGGGGAGCTGTTTTTT.

This clone is a singleton in its sample. The chain has TRBV27 and TRBJ2-5; possibly TRBD1 for D (5 bases). V was shortened by 3 bases and J by 7 bases, with 12 bases between the two germline ends. The CDR3 runs 13 residues. Per germline, CDR1 MNHEY and CDR2 SMNVEV (reference sequence). The CDR3 DNA follows: TGTGCCAGCAGTTTTAGGGGTGTGGGGACCCAGTACTTC. As protein: CASSFRGVGTQYF.

Notes on this clone: A read error is the likely source, as a far larger clone sits one nucleotide away. V and J are TRBV23-1 and TRBJ2-3; D remains ambiguous. TRBV23-1 is placed among ORFs of uncertain function. The CDR3 runs to 12 residues. V lost 4 bases and J lost 8, with 10 bases in between. The CDR3 coding sequence is TGCGCCAGCAGTCTTGGGGTAGGTACGCAGTATTTT. Its translation is CASSLGVGTQYF.

This chain connects TRBV29-1 to TRBJ2-1; maybe TRBD1 (6 bases). Deletions cut 1 base from V and 7 bases from J, with 14 bases between. This CDR3 is built from 14 residues. Germline V gene data show CDR1 as SQVTM and CDR2 as ANQGSEA. The CDR3 region is CSVEAPTGVNEQFF. CDR3 nucleotide sequence: TGCAGCGTTGAAGCGCCGACAGGAGTTAATGAGCAGTTCTTC.

This chain links TRBV9 with TRBJ2-5; 8 bases line up with TRBD1. Germline-derived CDR1 and CDR2 are SGDLS and YYNGEE. The CDR3 loop spans 14 amino acids. J lost 5 bases, V lost 4 bases, and 7 bases had no gene match. CDR3 region: CASSPGQGGETQYF. CDR3 nucleotide sequence: TGTGCCAGCAGCCCCGGACAGGGTGGGGAGACCCAGTACTTC.

The table lists this clone with a few counts. It is likely a read error: a sequence one base away is far more abundant. The CDR3 does not close with the conserved phenylalanine or tryptophan, likely indicating a read error. The chain joins TRBV7-9 to TRBJ1-1; no reliable D call. This CDR3 is built from 12 residues. Germline V gene sequence: CDR1 SEHNR, CDR2 FQNEAQ (reference sequence). V was clipped by 4 bases and J by 3 bases, with 6 bases between them. The CDR3 loop reads CASSSVDTEAFL. In nucleotides, the CDR3 is TGTGCCAGCAGCTCTGTCGACACTGAAGCTTTCCTT.

In the case of this clone: With a far larger clone one base away, a read error is the likely cause. The J gene is TRBJ1-1, the V gene TRBV11-2; possible D gene TRBD1, 5 bases. The V end was cut by 4 bases, the J end by 1 base, with 13 bases between. The CDR3 runs 15 residues. Germline V lookup: CDR1 SGHAT, CDR2 FQNNGV. CDR3 in amino acids: CASSYRPGQNTEAFF. CDR3 DNA sequence: TGTGCCAGCAGCTACCGTCCCGGACAGAACACTGAAGCTTTCTTT. Full variable domain (outside the CDR3, taken from reference TRBV11-2 and TRBJ1-1): EAGVAQSPRYKIIEKRQSVAFWCNPISGHATLYWYQQILGQGPKLLIQFQNNGVVDDSQLPKDRFSAERLKGVDSTLKIQPAKLEDSAVYLCASSYRPGQNTEAFFGQGTRLTVV.

The V and J genes are TRBV27 and TRBJ2-2, with 8 bases identical to TRBD2. With 2 bases clipped from V and 5 bases from J, the junction kept 7 bases outside the gene matches. The germline gives CDR1 MNHEY, CDR2 SMNVEV (reference sequence). The CDR3 loop spans 16 amino acids. The CDR3 is CASSLGAGVGTGELFF. CDR3 in DNA: TGTGCCAGCAGTTTAGGAGCGGGAGTTGGAACCGGGGAGCTGTTTTTT.

The chain links TRBV9 to TRBJ2-1; no definite D call. Trimming removed 2 bases at V and 8 bases at J, with 17 bases between. The CDR3 length is 15 residues. Germline V CDR1 and CDR2: SGDLS, YYNGEE. CDR3 in DNA: TGTGCCAGCAGCGTTGAGGCCCAGGCTGAGGATGAGCAGTTCTTC. Translating it yields CASSVEAQAEDEQFF.

The chain uses TRBV2 and TRBJ2-4; 12 nucleotides line up with TRBD2. This CDR3 comprises 15 residues. Germline V lookup: CDR1 SNHLY, CDR2 FYNNEI. The V gene end was trimmed by 1 base and the J gene end by 8 bases; junction bases not matched to a gene: 3. The CDR3 DNA reads as TGTGCCAGCAGTGAAGGGACTAGCGGGATTTACATTCAGTACTTC. Protein product: CASSEGTSGIYIQYF.

V gene TRBV6-1 combines with J gene TRBJ2-7, with 9 bases matching TRBD1. Looked up from germline, CDR1 is MNHNS and CDR2 is SASEGT. CDR3 length: 13 residues. V trimming: 7 bases; J trimming: 3 bases; junction bases outside the gene matches: 4. The CDR3 spells CASNRDRVYEQYF. As DNA, the CDR3 is TGTGCCAGCAACAGGGACAGGGTCTACGAGCAGTACTTC.

The rearrangement links TRBV19 to TRBJ2-1; 14 positions match TRBD2. The junction had 6 bases not matched to a gene; V was cut back by 3 bases and J by 8 bases. The germline gives CDR1 LNHDA, CDR2 SQIVND (reference sequence). The CDR3 spans 16 residues. The CDR3: CASSIPGLAGGDEQFF. DNA of the CDR3: TGTGCCAGTAGTATCCCCGGACTAGCGGGAGGAGATGAGCAGTTCTTC.

V gene TRBV18 combines with J gene TRBJ2-7, with D perhaps TRBD1 (6 bases). The CDR3 runs 14 residues. V dropped 4 bases and J dropped 2 bases, with 12 bases sitting between them. Germline CDR1 reads KGHSH; CDR2 reads LQKENI. CDR3 nucleotide sequence: TGTGCCAGCTCACTGCAGGGGTCAACCTACGAGCAGTACTTC. The encoded protein is CASSLQGSTYEQYF. Based on the CDR3 plus reference TRBV18 and TRBJ2-7, the full variable domain is NAGVMQNPRHLVRRRGQEARLRCSPMKGHSHVYWYRQLPEEGLKFMVYLQKENIIDESGMPKERFSAEFPKEGPSILRIQQVVRGDSAAYFCASSLQGSTYEQYFGPGTRLTVT.

The chain uses TRBV27 and TRBJ1-1; D possibly corresponds to TRBD1 (5 bases). The CDR3 extends over 14 amino acids. V was cut by 3 bases and J by 4 bases, with 12 bases left in between. Germline CDR1 is MNHEY and CDR2 is SMNVEV (reference sequence). CDR3: CASSFRGPVTEAFF. In DNA form, the CDR3 reads TGTGCCAGCAGTTTTCGGGGCCCGGTCACTGAAGCTTTCTTT.

The rearrangement joins TRBV5-6 to TRBJ1-1, with no clear D. The CDR3 runs 13 residues. Germline CDR1 and CDR2: SGHDT and YYEEEE. V was cut by 4 bases and J by 1 base, with 8 bases left in between. CDR3 amino acids: CASSRLENTEAFF. The CDR3 bases are TGTGCCAGCAGCCGCCTGGAGAACACTGAAGCTTTCTTT.

This clone was picked up a small number of times. V is TRBV2 and J is TRBJ1-1; unclear D gene. CDR1 SNHLY and CDR2 FYNNEI come from the germline V gene. CDR3 length: 11 residues. V dropped 8 bases and J dropped 6 bases, with 10 bases sitting between them. CDR3 sequence reads: CASWAGAEAFF. In DNA form, the CDR3 reads TGTGCCAGCTGGGCCGGGGCTGAAGCTTTCTTT.

This CDR3 reads CASSFSSGNNEQFF. The CDR3 nucleotides are TGCGCCAGCAGTTTCTCTAGCGGAAACAATGAGCAGTTCTTC. The rearrangement joins TRBV5-1 to TRBJ2-1, with 7 bases fitting TRBD2. Germline assignment: CDR1 SGHRS and CDR2 YFSETQ. The CDR3 contains 14 residues. V lost 5 bases and J lost 5; bases outside the gene matches: 7.

This clone was observed once. The CDR3 nucleotides are TGTGCCAGCAGCCTAAGCTCCGGGACAGCGCACAATGAGCAGTTCTTC. Translating gives CASSLSSGTAHNEQFF. The gene calls are TRBV7-2 and TRBJ2-1; TRBD1 aligns across 7 bases. CDR1 SGHTA and CDR2 FQGNSA come from the germline V gene. Germline trimming cut 5 bases from V and 5 bases from J; bases unmatched to any gene: 12. The CDR3 extends over 16 amino acids.

The rearrangement links TRBV19 to TRBJ2-1; 8 nucleotides match TRBD2. The germline CDR1 and CDR2 sequences are LNHDA and SQIVND (reference sequence). V shed 6 bases and J 8 bases; nucleotides not matched to a gene: 9. The CDR3 is 14 residues long. CDR3 sequence reads: CASRWVAGRDEQFF. CDR3 nucleotides: TGTGCCAGTAGATGGGTAGCGGGAAGGGATGAGCAGTTCTTC. Combining the CDR3 with reference TRBV19 and TRBJ2-1 gives the whole variable domain DGGITQSPKYLFRKEGQNVTLSCEQNLNHDAMYWYRQDPGQGLRLIYYSQIVNDFQKGDIAEGYSVSREKKESFPLTVTSAQKNPTAFYLCASRWVAGRDEQFFGPGTRLTVL.

The chain carries TRBV10-3 and TRBJ2-3; D remains unclear. CDR3 length equals 11 residues. CDR1 ENHRY and CDR2 SYGVKD come from the germline V gene. V was shortened by 6 bases and J by 4 bases, with 5 bases between the two germline ends. Written as DNA, the CDR3 is TGTGCCATCAGCGGCCCAGATACGCAGTATTTT. It codes for CAISGPDTQYF.

This chain joins TRBV4-1 and TRBJ1-3; D might be TRBD1 (6 bases). Trimming pared 1 base from V and 4 bases from J, leaving 8 bases between. CDR3 size: 14 residues. Germline lookup yields CDR1 MGHRA and CDR2 YSYEKL. This chain's CDR3 is CASSQVTGGNTIYF. The CDR3, as DNA: TGCGCCAGCAGCCAAGTCACAGGGGGAAACACCATATATTTT.

The chain couples TRBV30 to TRBJ1-1; no clear D gene. V lost 4 bases, J lost 1 base, and 10 bases lay in between. In germline, CDR1 is GTSNPN, CDR2 SVGIG (reference sequence). The CDR3 is 13 residues long. Written as DNA, the CDR3 is TGTGCCTGGACCAAAGATTCGAACACTGAAGCTTTCTTT. The encoded protein is CAWTKDSNTEAFF. The full variable domain, completed using reference TRBV30 and TRBJ1-1, is SQTIHQWPATLVQPVGSPLSLECTVEGTSNPNLYWYRQAAGRGLQLLFYSVGIGQISSEVPQNLSASRPQDRQFILSSKKLLLSDSGFYLCAWTKDSNTEAFFGQGTRLTVV.

The table lists this clone with a count of one. The chain uses TRBV5-1 and TRBJ1-3, with D unresolved. V was pared by 0 bases and J by 0 bases, with 10 bases between. The CDR3 consists of 16 residues. Germline CDR1 and CDR2: SGHRS and YFSETQ. This CDR3 is CASSLAGSSSGNTIYF. The CDR3 DNA follows: TGCGCCAGCAGCTTGGCCGGGTCCTCCTCTGGAAACACCATATATTTT.

On this clone itself: A far larger clone is a single base away, which makes a read error likely. CDR3 residues: CASSQDKLGGPGELFF. CDR3 DNA: TGCGCCAGCAGCCAAGATAAGCTGGGAGGGCCCGGGGAGCTGTTTTTT. The J gene is TRBJ2-2, the V gene TRBV4-3; 7 bases line up with TRBD2. This CDR3 comprises 16 residues. Per the germline V gene, CDR1 is LGHNA and CDR2 is YSLEER. Trimming took 0 bases from V and 6 from J; bases not matched to a gene: 7.

This sequence joins TRBV14 and TRBJ1-5; a weak D match, TRBD1 (5 bases). In germline, CDR1 is SGHDN, CDR2 FVKESK. With 0 bases removed from V and 5 bases from J, the gap between germline ends came to 17 bases. The CDR3 has 17 amino acids. This CDR3 reads CASSQESGVRDYQPQHF. The DNA for the CDR3 is TGTGCCAGCAGCCAAGAGAGTGGGGTCCGGGACTATCAGCCCCAGCATTTT.

Remarks on this clone: With a far larger clone one base away, a read error is the likely cause. The same CDR3 arises from other DNA sequences in this sample as well. The CDR3 protein is CASSEWDRVDGELFF. The CDR3, as DNA: TGCGCCAGCAGTGAATGGGACAGGGTGGACGGGGAGCTGTTTTTT. This chain uses TRBV25-1 with TRBJ2-2; TRBD1 matches at 9 bases. Germline assignment: CDR1 MGHDK and CDR2 SYGVNS. This CDR3 has 15 residues. The entire variable domain, with the rest obtained from reference TRBV25-1 and TRBJ2-2, is as follows: EADIYQTPRYLVIGTGKKITLECSQTMGHDKMYWYQQDPGMELHLIHYSYGVNSTEKGDLSSESTVSRIRTEHFPLTLESARPSHTSQYLCASSEWDRVDGELFFGEGSRLTVL.

In regard to this clone: Other nucleotide sequences in the sample specify the same CDR3. The chain recombines TRBV28 with TRBJ2-2; a weak D match, TRBD1 (5 bases). Germline CDR1 MDHEN, CDR2 SYDVKM. V gave up 4 bases and J gave up 2 bases, with 8 bases separating them. The CDR3 sequence is 14 residues long. The CDR3 bases are TGTGCCAGCAGTTCCGGACAAAACACCGGGGAGCTGTTTTTT. It is translated as CASSSGQNTGELFF.

The V and J genes are TRBV6-6 and TRBJ2-7, with 10 bases that match TRBD2. The V gene end was trimmed by 5 bases and the J gene end by 3 bases; junction bases not matched to a gene: 7. Germline CDR1 and CDR2: MNHNY and SVGAGI (reference sequence). This CDR3 comprises 15 residues. For the CDR3, the DNA is TGTGCCAGCAGTCCGCCTAGCGGGAGATTCTACGAGCAGTACTTC. It is translated as CASSPPSGRFYEQYF.